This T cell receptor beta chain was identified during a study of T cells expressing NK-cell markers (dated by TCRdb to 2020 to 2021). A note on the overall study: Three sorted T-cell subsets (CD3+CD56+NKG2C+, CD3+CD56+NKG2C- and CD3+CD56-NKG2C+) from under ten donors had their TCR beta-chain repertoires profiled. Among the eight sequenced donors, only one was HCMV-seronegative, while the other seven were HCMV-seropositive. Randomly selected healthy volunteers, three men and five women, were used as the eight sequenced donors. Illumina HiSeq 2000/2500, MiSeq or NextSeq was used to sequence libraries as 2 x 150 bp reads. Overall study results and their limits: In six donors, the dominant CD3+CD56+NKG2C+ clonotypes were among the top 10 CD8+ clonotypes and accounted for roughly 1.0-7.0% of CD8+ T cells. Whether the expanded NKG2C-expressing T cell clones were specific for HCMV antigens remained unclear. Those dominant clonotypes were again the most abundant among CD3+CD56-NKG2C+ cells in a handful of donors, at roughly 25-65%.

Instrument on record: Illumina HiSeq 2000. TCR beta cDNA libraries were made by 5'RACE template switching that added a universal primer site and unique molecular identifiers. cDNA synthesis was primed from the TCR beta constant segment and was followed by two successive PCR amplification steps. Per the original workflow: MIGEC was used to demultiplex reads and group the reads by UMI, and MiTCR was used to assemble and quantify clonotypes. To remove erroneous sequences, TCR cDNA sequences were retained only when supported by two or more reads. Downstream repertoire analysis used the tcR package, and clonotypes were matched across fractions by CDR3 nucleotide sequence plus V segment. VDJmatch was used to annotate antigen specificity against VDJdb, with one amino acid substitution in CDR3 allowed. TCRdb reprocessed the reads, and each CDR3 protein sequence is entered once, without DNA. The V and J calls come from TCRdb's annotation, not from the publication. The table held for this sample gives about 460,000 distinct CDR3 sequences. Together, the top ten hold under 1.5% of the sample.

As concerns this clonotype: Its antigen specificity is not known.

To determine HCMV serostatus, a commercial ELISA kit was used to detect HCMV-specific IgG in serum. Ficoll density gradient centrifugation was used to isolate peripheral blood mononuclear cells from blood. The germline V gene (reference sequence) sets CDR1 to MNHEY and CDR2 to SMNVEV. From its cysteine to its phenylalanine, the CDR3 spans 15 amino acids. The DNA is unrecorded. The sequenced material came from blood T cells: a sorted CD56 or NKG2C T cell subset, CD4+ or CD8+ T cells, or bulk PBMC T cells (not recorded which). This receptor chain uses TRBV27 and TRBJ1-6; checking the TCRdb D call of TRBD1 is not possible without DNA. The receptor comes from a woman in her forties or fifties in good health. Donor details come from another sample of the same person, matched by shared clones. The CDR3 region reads CASSFRGQQNSPLHF.